The 15 T cell receptor beta chains below come from one sample, sequenced in a study of blood T cell repertoires in COVID-19. Measured with immunoSEQ multiplex PCR; TCRdb has only the in-frame clones, and not every one. The sample contains 55,000 to 75,000 clones, about 80% of which appear only once. Sequencing was carried out using peripheral blood. Receptors were obtained from a man older than 75 with COVID-19, enrolled during active disease.

The chain is built from TRBV2 and TRBJ2-2, with 8 bases aligning to TRBD2. J was trimmed by 5 bases and V by 6 bases; bases with no gene match: 8. Germline V gene data show CDR1 as SNHLY and CDR2 as FYNNEI. The CDR3 consists of 15 residues. The DNA for the CDR3 is TGTGCCAGCAGAGGGACTAGAGGAAAGACCGGGGAGCTGTTTTTT. Protein sequence: CASRGTRGKTGELFF.

The gene calls are TRBV6-2 or TRBV6-3 and TRBJ1-1; D ambiguous. Trimming cost V 5 bases and J 1 base, with 11 bases left between them. CDR1 and CDR2 from the germline V gene are MNHEY and SVGEGT. The CDR3 has 14 amino acids. Written as DNA, the CDR3 is TGTGCCAGCAGTGCCCCGAGTGGGAACACTGAAGCTTTCTTT. This translates into CASSAPSGNTEAFF.

CDR3 in DNA: TGCGCCAGCAGCTTACAGGGAGTCGGGGAGACCCAGTACTTC. This sequence encodes CASSLQGVGETQYF. The chain carries TRBV5-1 and TRBJ2-5, with a weak D call TRBD1 (6 bases). The CDR3 runs 14 residues. Deletions cut 2 bases from V and 5 bases from J, with 13 bases between. Germline V gene sequence: CDR1 SGHRS, CDR2 YFSETQ. Full variable domain (remainder filled in from reference TRBV5-1 and TRBJ2-5): KAGVTQTPRYLIKTRGQQVTLSCSPISGHRSVSWYQQTPGQGLQFLFEYFSETQRNKGNFPGRFSGRQFSNSRSEMNVSTLELGDSALYLCASSLQGVGETQYFGPGTRLLVL.

The rearrangement joins TRBV12-3 or TRBV12-4 to TRBJ2-2; weak D call: TRBD2 (6 bases). Trimming stripped 8 bases from V and 6 bases from J, with 13 bases between. This CDR3 comprises 13 residues. CDR3 amino acids: CASQVGGAGELFF. The CDR3 bases are TGTGCCAGCCAGGTCGGGGGAGCCGGGGAGCTGTTTTTT.

A single count supports this clone. The chain recombines TRBV30 with TRBJ2-3; the match to TRBD2 covers 8 bases. Germline trimming cut 1 base from V and 1 base from J; bases unmatched to any gene: 4. CDR1 and CDR2 from the germline V gene are GTSNPN and SVGIG (reference sequence). The CDR3 has 15 residues. CDR3 amino acids: CAWSGLAGRTDTQYF. The CDR3, as DNA: TGTGCCTGGAGTGGATTAGCGGGACGCACAGATACGCAGTATTTT. The entire variable domain, with the rest obtained from reference TRBV30 and TRBJ2-3, is as follows: SQTIHQWPATLVQPVGSPLSLECTVEGTSNPNLYWYRQAAGRGLQLLFYSVGIGQISSEVPQNLSASRPQDRQFILSSKKLLLSDSGFYLCAWSGLAGRTDTQYFGPGTRLTVL.

The chain employs TRBV14 and TRBJ2-5; weak D call: TRBD2 (6 bases). In germline, CDR1 is SGHDN, CDR2 FVKESK. Trimming cost V 4 bases and J 2 bases, with 17 bases left between them. This CDR3 comprises 16 residues. The CDR3 reads CASSRFRRETQETQYF. The DNA for the CDR3 is TGTGCCAGCAGCCGTTTCCGTCGGGAGACTCAAGAGACCCAGTACTTC.

The CDR3 is CASSRVVGAEQETQYF. The DNA of the CDR3 is TGTGCCAGCAGCCGGGTGGTAGGGGCGGAACAAGAGACCCAGTACTTC. The chain combines TRBV7-2 with TRBJ2-5, with TRBD1 as a possible D gene (5 bases). This CDR3 spans 16 amino acids. Trimming removed 5 bases from V and 2 bases from J, with 18 bases in between. Germline values: CDR1 SGHTA, CDR2 FQGNSA.

V gene TRBV5-8 combines with J gene TRBJ1-2; weak D call: TRBD1 (5 bases). V lost 4 bases to trimming and J lost 0 bases, with 13 bases between them. The CDR3 is 15 amino acids. Germline-derived CDR1 and CDR2 are SGHTS and YDEGEE. In nucleotides, the CDR3 is TGTGCCAGCAGCCATCCCCAGGGTACTAACTATGGCTACACCTTC. Translated, it gives CASSHPQGTNYGYTF. The complete variable domain, with remaining parts taken from reference TRBV5-8 and TRBJ1-2, reads EAGVTQSPTHLIKTRGQQATLRCSPISGHTSVYWYQQALGLGLQFLLWYDEGEERNRGNFPPRFSGRQFPNYSSELNVNALELEDSALYLCASSHPQGTNYGYTFGSGTRLTVV.

The rearrangement links TRBV6-5 to TRBJ1-1, with 7 bases aligning to TRBD1. Trimming cost V 6 bases and J 0 bases; bases outside gene matches: 7. Germline V gene data show CDR1 as MNHEY and CDR2 as SVGAGI. This CDR3 region has 15 residues. CDR3 amino acids: CASSVRDRMNTEAFF. The CDR3 DNA follows: TGTGCCAGCAGCGTCCGGGACAGAATGAACACTGAAGCTTTCTTT.

The chain recombines TRBV20-1 with TRBJ1-4; D remains ambiguous. V was shortened by 7 bases and J by 4 bases, with 7 bases between the two germline ends. CDR3 length: 11 amino acids. Germline loops: CDR1 DFQATT, CDR2 SNEGSKA (reference sequence). CDR3 nucleotide sequence: TGCAGTGGGCCTTATAATGAAAAACTGTTTTTT. The encoded protein is CSGPYNEKLFF.

V is TRBV6-6 and J is TRBJ2-7, with D possibly TRBD1 on 5 matching bases. CDR1 is MNHNY, CDR2 SVGAGI, per germline (reference sequence). CDR3 length equals 14 residues. V was pared by 0 bases and J by 2 bases, with 8 bases between. This CDR3 reads CASSYSPGPYEQYF. In nucleotides, the CDR3 is TGTGCCAGCAGTTACTCGCCAGGGCCCTACGAGCAGTACTTC.

This clone was seen a few times. The chain uses TRBV14 and TRBJ1-6; a weak D match, TRBD1 (5 bases). V lost 4 bases to trimming and J lost 7 bases, with 11 bases between them. The germline gives CDR1 SGHDN, CDR2 FVKESK. The CDR3 is 14 amino acids. CDR3 DNA sequence: TGTGCCAGCAGCCGGGACTTCCCAAATTCACCCCTCCACTTT. It translates to CASSRDFPNSPLHF.

The chain joins TRBV6-2 or TRBV6-3 to TRBJ2-7, with TRBD2 as a possible D gene (6 bases). With 5 bases removed from V and 0 bases from J, the gap between germline ends came to 17 bases. The CDR3 runs to 16 residues. The germline gives CDR1 MNHEY, CDR2 SVGEGT. CDR3 nucleotides: TGTGCCAGCAGTCAACCTCCGGGACTCTACTCCTACGAGCAGTACTTC. Amino acids: CASSQPPGLYSYEQYF.

V and J are TRBV3-1 (or the pseudogene TRBV3-2) and TRBJ1-1, with a possible D match to TRBD1 (6 bases). CDR1 is LGHDT and CDR2 is YNNKEL in the germline V gene (reference sequence). The CDR3 totals 14 residues. V lost 6 bases, J lost 0 bases, and 11 bases lay in between. The CDR3: CASRSQGLNTEAFF. The CDR3 bases are TGTGCCAGCAGGTCACAGGGTTTGAACACTGAAGCTTTCTTT.

The V gene is TRBV4-3, the J gene TRBJ1-4, with TRBD1 matching over 9 bases. CDR1 and CDR2 from the germline V gene are LGHNA and YSLEER. The junction had 13 bases not matched to a gene; V was cut back by 3 bases and J by 8 bases. The CDR3 has 17 residues. The chain's CDR3 is CASSHRRRGTGSEKLFF. The CDR3, as DNA: TGCGCCAGCAGCCACCGGAGGAGGGGGACAGGGTCAGAAAAACTGTTTTTT.